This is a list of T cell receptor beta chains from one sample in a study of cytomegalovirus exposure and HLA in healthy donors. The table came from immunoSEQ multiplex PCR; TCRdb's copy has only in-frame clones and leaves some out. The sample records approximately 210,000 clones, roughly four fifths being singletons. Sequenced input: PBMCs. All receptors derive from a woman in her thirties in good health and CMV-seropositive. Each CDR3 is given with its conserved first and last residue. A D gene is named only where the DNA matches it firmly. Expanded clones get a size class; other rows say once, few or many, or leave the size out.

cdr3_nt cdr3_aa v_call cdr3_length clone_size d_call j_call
TGCGCCAGCAGCTCTGACAGGGTCTCCGAGCAGTACTTC CASSSDRVSEQYF TRBV5-1 13 . TRBD1 TRBJ2-7
TGTGCCAGCAGTCTGACCGACAGGGGCCTTCGGCCCCAGCATTTT CASSLTDRGLRPQHF TRBV28 15 once TRBD1 TRBJ1-5
TGTGCCTGGAGTGTAAGGGGCGAAAAACTGTTTTTT CAWSVRGEKLFF TRBV30 12 . . TRBJ1-4
TGCAGCGCCGTAGGGAGGGCCTCCGCCGAGCAGTACTTC CSAVGRASAEQYF TRBV29-1 13 . TRBD2 TRBJ2-7
TGTGCCAGCAGCTTAGGGGGAGGGGAGCAGTTCTTC CASSLGGGEQFF TRBV7-9 12 . TRBD2 TRBJ2-1
TGTGCCAGCAGCCTATATCCCGGGACAGGCAACCAAGAGACCCAGTACTTC CASSLYPGTGNQETQYF TRBV11-2 17 . TRBD1 TRBJ2-5
TGTGCCAGCAGCCTGAGACTAGCGGGCGCTCAAGAGACCCAGTACTTC CASSLRLAGAQETQYF TRBV11-3 16 few TRBD2 TRBJ2-5
TGTGCCAGCAGTTCGGGGACTAGCGGGGGCCAAGAGACCCAGTACTTC CASSSGTSGGQETQYF TRBV6-6 16 . TRBD2 TRBJ2-5
TGTGCCAGCTCACCTCCGGAGGGGGCGAACGGCTACACCTTC CASSPPEGANGYTF TRBV18 14 . TRBD1 TRBJ1-2
TGTGCCAGCAGCCTGTTAGCGGGAGGACTTCGGGACAATGAGCAGTTCTTC CASSLLAGGLRDNEQFF TRBV28 17 . TRBD2 TRBJ2-1
TGTGCCAGCTCACCGGGAGCGGGCATGAACACTGAAGCTTTCTTT CASSPGAGMNTEAFF TRBV18 15 once . TRBJ1-1